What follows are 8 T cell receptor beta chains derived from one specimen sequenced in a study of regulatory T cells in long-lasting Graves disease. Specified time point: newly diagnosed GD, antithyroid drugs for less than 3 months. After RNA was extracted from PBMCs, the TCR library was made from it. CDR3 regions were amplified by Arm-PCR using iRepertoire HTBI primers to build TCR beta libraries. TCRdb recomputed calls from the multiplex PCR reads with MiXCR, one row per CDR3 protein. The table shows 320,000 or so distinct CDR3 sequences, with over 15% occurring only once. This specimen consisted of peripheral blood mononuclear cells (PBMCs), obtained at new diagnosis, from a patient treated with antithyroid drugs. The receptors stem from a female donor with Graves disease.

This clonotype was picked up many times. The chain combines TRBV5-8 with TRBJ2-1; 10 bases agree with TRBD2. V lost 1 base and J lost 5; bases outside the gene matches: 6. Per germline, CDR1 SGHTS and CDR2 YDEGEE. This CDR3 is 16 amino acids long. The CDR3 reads CASSLMGTSDNNEQFF. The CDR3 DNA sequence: TGTGCCAGCAGCTTGATGGGGACTAGCGATAACAATGAGCAGTTCTTC.

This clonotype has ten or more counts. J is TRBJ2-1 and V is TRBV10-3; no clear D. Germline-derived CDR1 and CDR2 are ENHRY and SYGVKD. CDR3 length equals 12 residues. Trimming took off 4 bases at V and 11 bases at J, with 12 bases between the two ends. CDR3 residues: CAISGTNDQQFF. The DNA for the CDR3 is TGTGCCATCAGTGGTACCAACGATCAGCAGTTCTTC.

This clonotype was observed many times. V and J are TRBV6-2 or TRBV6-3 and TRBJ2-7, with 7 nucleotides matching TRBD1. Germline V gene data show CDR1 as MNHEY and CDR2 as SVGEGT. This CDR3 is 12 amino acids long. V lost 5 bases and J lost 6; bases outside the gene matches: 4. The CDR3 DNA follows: TGTGCCAGCAGTGAATACAGGGGCGAGCAGTACTTC. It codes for CASSEYRGEQYF.

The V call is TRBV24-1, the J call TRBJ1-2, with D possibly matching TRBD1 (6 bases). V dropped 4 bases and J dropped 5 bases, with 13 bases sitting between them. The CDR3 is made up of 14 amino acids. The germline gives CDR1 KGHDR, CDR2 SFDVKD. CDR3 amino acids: CATSEPGQYYGYTF. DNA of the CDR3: TGTGCCACCAGTGAACCGGGACAATATTATGGCTACACCTTC.

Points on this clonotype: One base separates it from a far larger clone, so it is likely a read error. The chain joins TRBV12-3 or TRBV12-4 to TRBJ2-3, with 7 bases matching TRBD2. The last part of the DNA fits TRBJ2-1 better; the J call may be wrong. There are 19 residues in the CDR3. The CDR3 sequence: CANSFSPGLAGETIHEQFF. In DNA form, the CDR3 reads TGTGCCAACAGTTTTTCCCCTGGCTTGGCGGGAGAGACGATCCATGAGCAGTTCTTC.

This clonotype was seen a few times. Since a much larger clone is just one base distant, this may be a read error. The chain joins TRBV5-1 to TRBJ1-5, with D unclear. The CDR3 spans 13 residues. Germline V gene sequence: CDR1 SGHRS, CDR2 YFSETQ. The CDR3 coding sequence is TGCGCCAGCAGCGATTCCGGTAATCAGGCCCAGCATTTT. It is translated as CASSDSGNQAQHF.

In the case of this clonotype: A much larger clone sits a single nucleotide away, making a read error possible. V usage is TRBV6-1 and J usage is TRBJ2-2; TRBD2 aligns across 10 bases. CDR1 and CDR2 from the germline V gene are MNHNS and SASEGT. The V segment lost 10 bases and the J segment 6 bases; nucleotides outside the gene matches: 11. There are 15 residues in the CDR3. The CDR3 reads CANASGSIESGELFF. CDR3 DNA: TGTGCCAACGCTAGCGGGAGTATTGAGTCCGGGGAGCTGTTTTTT.

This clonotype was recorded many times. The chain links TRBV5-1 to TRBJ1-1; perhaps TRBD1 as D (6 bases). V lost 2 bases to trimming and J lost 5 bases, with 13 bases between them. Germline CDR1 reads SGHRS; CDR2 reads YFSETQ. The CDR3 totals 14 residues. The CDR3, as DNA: TGCGCCAGCAGCTTACACAGGGCTGATACTGAAGCTTTCTTT. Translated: CASSLHRADTEAFF.